The present T cell receptor (beta chain) was sequenced within a study of blood T cells in healthy people across ages. CDR1 is MDHEN and CDR2 is SYDVKM in the germline V gene. After removal of 3 bases from V and 1 base from J, the junction contained 6 bases not matched to a gene. The CDR3 covers 17 residues. Next came a second PCR, run for roughly 7 to 12 cycles, which used a sample-barcoded 5' primer along with a J-beta primer mix. MiXCR, run by TCRdb on the 5' RACE reads, gives a single entry per CDR3 protein. The repertoire has about 560,000 distinct CDR3 sequences, around 27% of them found once; the top ten carry approximately 4%. This clonotype was observed a few times. The data were also submitted as part of a second study, on T cells of mothers and their children.

What was sequenced was blood. The sequence came from a boy aged 2-9 years in good health. This chain links TRBV28 with TRBJ2-2, with 9 bases fitting TRBD1. The CDR3 loop is CASSLWRDRENTGELFF. The CDR3 region has the DNA TGTGCCAGCAGTTTGTGGAGGGACAGGGAGAACACCGGGGAGCTGTTTTTT.